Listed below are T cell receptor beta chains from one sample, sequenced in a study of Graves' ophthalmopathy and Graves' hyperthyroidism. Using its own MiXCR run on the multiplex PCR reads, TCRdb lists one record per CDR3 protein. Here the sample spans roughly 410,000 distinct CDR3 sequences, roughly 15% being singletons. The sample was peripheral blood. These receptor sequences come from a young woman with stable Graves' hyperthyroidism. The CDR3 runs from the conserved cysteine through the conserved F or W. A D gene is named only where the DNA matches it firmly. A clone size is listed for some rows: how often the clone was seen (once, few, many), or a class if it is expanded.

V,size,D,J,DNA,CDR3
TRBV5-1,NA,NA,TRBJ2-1,TGCGCCAGCAGCTTGGGGACAGCCGTCAAGGAGCAGTTCTTC,CASSLGTAVKEQFF
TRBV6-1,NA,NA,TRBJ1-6,TGTGCCAGCAGATTGACAGCCAGGAGGTATAATTCACCCCTCCACTTT,CASRLTARRYNSPLHF
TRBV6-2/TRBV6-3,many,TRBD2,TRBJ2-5,TGTGCCAGCAGTCCGTTGGCTAGCGGGAGGAGCCAAGAGACCCAGTACTTC,CASSPLASGRSQETQYF
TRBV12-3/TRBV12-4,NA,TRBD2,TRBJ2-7,TGTGCCAGCAGTTTATCAGTCGGGAGGGCCTACGAGCAGTACTTC,CASSLSVGRAYEQYF
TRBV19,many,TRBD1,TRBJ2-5,TGTGCCAGTAGTGCCGGGACAGTCCCAGAGACCCAGTACTTC,CASSAGTVPETQYF
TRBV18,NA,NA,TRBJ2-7,TGTGCCAGCTCACCGATGAGGTCACCTTCCTACGAGCAGTACTTC,CASSPMRSPSYEQYF
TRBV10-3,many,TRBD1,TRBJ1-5,TGTGCCACCGCTCCCGGGACAGGTAGCAATCAGCCCCAGCATTTT,CATAPGTGSNQPQHF
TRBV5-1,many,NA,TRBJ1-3,TGCGCCAGCAGCACAACAGCCGACAGACTTTCTGGAAACACCATATATTTT,CASSTTADRLSGNTIYF
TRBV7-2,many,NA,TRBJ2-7,TGTGCCAGCAGCCCATTCGGGCCATACGAGCAGTACTTC,CASSPFGPYEQYF
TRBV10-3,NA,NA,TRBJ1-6,TGTGCCATCAGTGAGTCGCAAGGTTGGGATTCACCCCTCCACTTT,CAISESQGWDSPLHF
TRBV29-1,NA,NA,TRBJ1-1,TGCAGCGCCAACGGGGGGTTCACTGAAGCTTTCTTT,CSANGGFTEAFF
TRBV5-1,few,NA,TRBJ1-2,TGCGCCAGCAGCCCGGGGGGCCGGGCAGGCGCCTATGGCTACACCTTC,CASSPGGRAGAYGYTF
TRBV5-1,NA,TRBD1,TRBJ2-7,TGCGCCAGCAGGCGGACAGGGGGCAAGGGCGAGCAGTACTTC,CASRRTGGKGEQYF
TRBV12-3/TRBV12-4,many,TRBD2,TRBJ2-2,TGTGCCAGCAGTTTCTCGCGGGGGGACGCCGGGGAGCTGTTTTTT,CASSFSRGDAGELFF
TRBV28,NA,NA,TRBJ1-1,TGTGCCAGCAGTTTTTACAGGAACACTGAAGCTTTCTTT,CASSFYRNTEAFF
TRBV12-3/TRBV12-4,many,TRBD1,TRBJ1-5,TGTGCCAGCAAGACAGGGAACGACAATCAGCCCCAGCATTTT,CASKTGNDNQPQHF
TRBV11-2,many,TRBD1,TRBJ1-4,TGTGCCAGCAGCCCCGACAGGGGGCGGGTAAAGGGAAATGAAAAACTGTTTTTT,CASSPDRGRVKGNEKLFF
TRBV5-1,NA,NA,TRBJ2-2,TGCGCCAGCATGATTGGGGCCGGCAAGGCCGGGGAGCTGTTTTTT,CASMIGAGKAGELFF
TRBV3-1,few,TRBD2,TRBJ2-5,TGTGCCAGCAGCACTAGCGGGGATACCGTAGAGACCCAGTACTTC,CASSTSGDTVETQYF
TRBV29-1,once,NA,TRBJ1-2,TGCTGCGTTGCATCGGGAAGGCAGGGGACCTTC,CCVASGRQGTF
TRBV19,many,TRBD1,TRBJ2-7,TGTGCCAGCCGGGACAGCTACGAGCAGTACTTC,CASRDSYEQYF
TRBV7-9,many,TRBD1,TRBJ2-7,TGTGCCAGCAGCTTTTCGGGACAGAACTACGAGCAGTACTTC,CASSFSGQNYEQYF
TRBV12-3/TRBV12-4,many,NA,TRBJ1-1,TGTGCCAGCAGTTTTCCCGGATCTGAAGCTTTCTTT,CASSFPGSEAFF
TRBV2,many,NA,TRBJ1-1,TGTGCCAGCAGTGCTGTGACAGTGAACACTGAAGCTTTCTTT,CASSAVTVNTEAFF
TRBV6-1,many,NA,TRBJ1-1,TGTGCCACGAGGGCCTTAGCTGAAGCTTTCTTT,CATRALAEAFF
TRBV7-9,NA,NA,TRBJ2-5,TGTGCCAGCAGCTTCGGGGGGACAGATCAAGAGACCCAGTACTTC,CASSFGGTDQETQYF
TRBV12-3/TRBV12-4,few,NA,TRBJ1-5,TGTGCCAGCAGTTTAGACACCCTCGGCGATAATCAGCCCCAGCATTTT,CASSLDTLGDNQPQHF
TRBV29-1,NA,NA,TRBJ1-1,TGCAGCGTTGACCCCACGGCGGGGGGAAACACTGAAGCTTTCTTT,CSVDPTAGGNTEAFF
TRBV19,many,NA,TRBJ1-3,TGTGCCAGTAAAGGGAACCCTGGAAACACCATATATTTT,CASKGNPGNTIYF
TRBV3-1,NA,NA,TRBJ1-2,TGTGCCAGCAGCCAAGGGGGGGGGACCTATGGCTACACCTTC,CASSQGGGTYGYTF
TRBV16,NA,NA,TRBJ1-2,TGTGCCAGCAGCCAATCCCAATCCGTCTATGGCTACACCTTC,CASSQSQSVYGYTF
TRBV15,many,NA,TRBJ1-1,TGTGCCACCGAGGGTCTCGGGGCTGAAGCTTTCTTT,CATEGLGAEAFF
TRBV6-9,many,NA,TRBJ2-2,TGTGCCAGCAGTTGGGGGTCCACCGGGGAGCTGTTTTTT,CASSWGSTGELFF
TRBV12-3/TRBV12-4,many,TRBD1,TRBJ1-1,TGTGCCAGCAGCTTAGGGACAGGCGGGACTGAAGCTTTCTTT,CASSLGTGGTEAFF
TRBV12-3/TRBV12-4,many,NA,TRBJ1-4,TGTGCCAGCAGTTTAGCGGGGGTGGAAAAACTGTTTTTT,CASSLAGVEKLFF
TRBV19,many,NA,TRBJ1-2,TGTGCCAGCAGGGACGGAAACTATGGCTACACCTTC,CASRDGNYGYTF
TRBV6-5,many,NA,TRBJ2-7,TGTGCCAGCAGTTACTCGGTGGCAGGGGAACCCTACGAGCAGTACTTC,CASSYSVAGEPYEQYF
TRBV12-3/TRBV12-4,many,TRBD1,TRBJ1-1,TGTGCCAGCAGAACAGGGGGTCTACGAGCTTTCTTT,CASRTGGLRAFF
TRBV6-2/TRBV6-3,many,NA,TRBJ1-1,TGTGCCAGCAGTTATCAGGGTACCATGAACACTGAAGCTTTCTTT,CASSYQGTMNTEAFF
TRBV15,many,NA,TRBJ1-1,TGTGCCACCGGGGGTCGGGACTTGAACACTGAAGCTTTCTTT,CATGGRDLNTEAFF
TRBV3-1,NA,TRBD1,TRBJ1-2,TGTGCCAGCAGCCAGCAAGGACAGGGGGCGGGCTATGGCTACACCTTC,CASSQQGQGAGYGYTF
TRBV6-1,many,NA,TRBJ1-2,TGTGCCAGCAGGATGCGCGGGGGGGCCCACGACCGTAACTATGGCTACACCTTC,CASRMRGGAHDRNYGYTF